The T cell receptor beta chain described here comes from a study of blood T cell repertoires in COVID-19. As for the study in general: COVID-19 samples from acute and convalescent phases originated in the United States, Italy and Spain.

The table came from immunoSEQ multiplex PCR; TCRdb's copy has only in-frame clones and leaves some out. The profile shows some 250,000 clones, approximately 88% of them singletons. Sequenced material: peripheral blood. The receptor comes from a man in his forties with acute or convalescent COVID-19.

This chain's CDR3 is CSVRDSGQGNEQYF. The CDR3 bases are TGCAGCGTTCGAGATTCCGGACAGGGGAACGAGCAGTACTTC. The chain is built from TRBV29-1 and TRBJ2-7; TRBD1 matches 9 bases. The V segment lost 5 bases and the J segment 5 bases; nucleotides outside the gene matches: 10. The CDR3 loop spans 14 amino acids. Germline V lookup: CDR1 SQVTM, CDR2 ANQGSEA.